These 14 T cell receptor beta chains originate from one sample sequenced in a study of CD8 T cells in ankylosing spondylitis. TCRdb used MiXCR to reprocess the 5' RACE reads, holding one entry per CDR3 protein. This sample has under 170,000 distinct CDR3 sequences; about 42% occur once, and the top ten carry over 12%. Sequencing input: synovial fluid, either unsorted or a sorted T cell fraction (not recorded which). Every receptor here comes from a male donor with ankylosing spondylitis.

This clonotype was recorded many times. The gene calls are TRBV10-2 and TRBJ1-5; 7 bases are a match to TRBD1. Unmatched junction bases numbered 5, after V lost 4 bases and J lost 5 bases. CDR3 length: 14 amino acids. Germline CDR1 is WSHSY and CDR2 is SAAADI. Written as DNA, the CDR3 is TGCGCCAGCAGTGGTGGGACAGCCCATCAGCCCCAGCATTTT. It specifies CASSGGTAHQPQHF.

V and J are TRBV5-1 and TRBJ1-6; possible D gene TRBD1, 5 bases. Germline CDR1 and CDR2: SGHRS and YFSETQ. V was pared by 1 base and J by 8 bases, with 10 bases between. The length of the CDR3 is 14 residues. The CDR3 nucleotides read TGCGCCAGCAGCTTGTTCCAGGGTTATTCACCCCTCCACTTT. This translates into CASSLFQGYSPLHF. Full variable domain (rest looked up from reference TRBV5-1 and TRBJ1-6): KAGVTQTPRYLIKTRGQQVTLSCSPISGHRSVSWYQQTPGQGLQFLFEYFSETQRNKGNFPGRFSGRQFSNSRSEMNVSTLELGDSALYLCASSLFQGYSPLHFGNGTRLTVT.

This clonotype appeared a single time. The chain carries TRBV28 and TRBJ2-2; D possibly uses TRBD1 or TRBD2 (5 bases each). This CDR3 spans 14 amino acids. Trimming removed 3 bases at V and 5 bases at J, with 10 bases between. Germline CDR1 MDHEN, CDR2 SYDVKM. Written as DNA, the CDR3 is TGTGCCAGCAGTTTTCGGGGCAGGACCGGGGAGCTGTTTTTT. It codes for CASSFRGRTGELFF.

In this sample, this clonotype turned up many times. This rearrangement joins TRBV28 to TRBJ1-1; D remains ambiguous. Trimming took off 1 base at V and 8 bases at J, with 11 bases between the two ends. This CDR3 is built from 13 residues. Germline V gives CDR1 MDHEN, CDR2 SYDVKM. The CDR3 coding sequence is TGTGCCAGCAGTTTATTGGGCCGGGCCGAAGCTTTCTTT. Translation gives CASSLLGRAEAFF.

The chain recombines TRBV18 with TRBJ1-5, with unresolved D. Per the germline V gene, CDR1 is KGHSH and CDR2 is LQKENI. The CDR3 extends over 12 amino acids. V lost 4 bases, J lost 6 bases, and 7 bases lay in between. The CDR3: CASSRGFQPQHF. CDR3 nucleotides: TGTGCCAGCTCACGGGGATTTCAGCCCCAGCATTTT.

This clonotype was seen many times. The chain is built from TRBV4-1 and TRBJ1-5; no firm D call. V was shortened by 3 bases and J by 3 bases, with 15 bases between the two germline ends. This CDR3 has 16 amino acids. CDR1 and CDR2 (germline): MGHRA, YSYEKL. The CDR3 DNA sequence: TGCGCCAGCAGCCATACGCCGGGCCCCACCAATCAGCCCCAGCATTTT. Protein product: CASSHTPGPTNQPQHF.

This sequence joins TRBV5-1 and TRBJ1-1, with 7 bases aligning to TRBD1. The germline CDR1 and CDR2 sequences are SGHRS and YFSETQ. The CDR3 totals 14 residues. J was trimmed by 7 bases and V by 4 bases; bases with no gene match: 10. The CDR3 DNA sequence: TGCGCCAGCAGCCCCAACGACAGGGCGGATGAAGCTTTCTTT. Amino acid sequence: CASSPNDRADEAFF.

This chain links TRBV29-1 with TRBJ2-7, with TRBD1 as a possible D gene (6 bases). V shed 5 bases and J shed 2 bases, with 10 bases lying between them. CDR1 is SQVTM, CDR2 ANQGSEA, per germline. There are 12 residues in the CDR3. This CDR3 is CSVYRAPYEQYF. The CDR3 DNA reads as TGCAGCGTTTACAGGGCTCCCTACGAGCAGTACTTC.

This clonotype was observed a handful of times. This chain uses TRBV15 with TRBJ2-1; D is unclear. CDR1 and CDR2 from the germline V gene are LNHNV and YYDKDF (reference sequence). The length of the CDR3 is 13 residues. The ends were cut back, 0 bases at V and 7 bases at J, with 7 bases in the middle. CDR3 in amino acids: CATSRETLNEQFF. The DNA of the CDR3 is TGTGCCACCAGCAGAGAGACCTTAAATGAGCAGTTCTTC.

V is TRBV9 and J is TRBJ1-4, with D possibly TRBD1 on 5 matching bases. Germline-derived CDR1 and CDR2 are SGDLS and YYNGEE. The CDR3 sequence is 15 residues long. Trimming cost V 2 bases and J 7 bases, with 15 bases left between them. The CDR3 spells CASSVSGTSSEKLFF. The CDR3 region has the DNA TGTGCCAGCAGCGTCTCCGGGACGTCAAGTGAAAAACTGTTTTTT. The full variable domain, its missing parts supplied by reference TRBV9 and TRBJ1-4, is DSGVTQTPKHLITATGQRVTLRCSPRSGDLSVYWYQQSLDQGLQFLIQYYNGEERAKGNILERFSAQQFPDLHSELNLSSLELGDSALYFCASSVSGTSSEKLFFGSGTQLSVL.

The V call is TRBV5-1, the J call TRBJ2-7, with D unresolved. Germline V CDR1 and CDR2: SGHRS, YFSETQ. CDR3 length: 14 residues. The ends were cut back, 0 bases at V and 2 bases at J, with 9 bases in the middle. This CDR3 reads CASSLVGRAYEQYF. The CDR3 DNA follows: TGCGCCAGCAGCTTGGTGGGCAGAGCCTACGAGCAGTACTTC.

The rearrangement links TRBV20-1 to TRBJ2-7; D not certain. Trimming removed 0 bases at V and 5 bases at J, with 8 bases between. The CDR3 runs 12 residues. Germline V lookup: CDR1 DFQATT, CDR2 SNEGSKA (reference sequence). CDR3 DNA sequence: TGCAGTGCTAGAGATCGGTCGCACGAGCAGTACTTC. This codes for CSARDRSHEQYF.

There are many counts of this clonotype. A read error may produce the germline difference seen at one junction end. The chain employs TRBV12-3 or TRBV12-4 and TRBJ1-5; 9 bases align to TRBD1. The CDR3 runs 14 residues. CDR3 sequence: CASSLGQGNQPQHF. The CDR3 nucleotides read TGTGCCAGCAGCTTAGGACAGGGGAATCAGCCCCAGCATTTT.

V gene TRBV6-1 combines with J gene TRBJ2-1; no firm D call. This CDR3 has 11 amino acids. Deletions cut 0 bases from V and 10 bases from J, with 4 bases between. The germline CDR1 and CDR2 sequences are MNHNS and SASEGT. The CDR3 coding sequence is TGTGCCAGCAGTGAAGCGTTGGAGCAGTTCTTC. It yields the protein CASSEALEQFF.